This T cell receptor beta chain originates from a study of tumor-infiltrating lymphocytes in primary liver carcinoma. Across the whole study: Resection treated the patients' primary liver carcinoma. Subjects consisted of male and female patients aged 30 to 69 years.

Germline DNA was also extracted, with blood RNA taken from unsorted whole blood. Patients were chronically HBV-infected and treatment-naive. A sample of roughly 4 milliliters of peripheral blood was taken before surgery. A constant-region primer primed TCR beta cDNA synthesis from roughly 510 ng of total RNA. Nested multiplex PCR, run for three rounds with slightly modified ARM-PCR, yielded TCR beta libraries. Use of TRBV1-TRBV30 forward primers with a C-beta reverse primer characterized the first two PCR rounds, which lasted roughly 9 cycles each. TCRdb analysed the multiplex PCR reads with MiXCR anew, one entry per CDR3 protein. Of approximately 300,000 distinct CDR3 sequences listed, roughly two thirds are singletons. From germline, CDR1 is SGHRS and CDR2 YFSETQ. V was shortened by 0 bases and J by 3 bases, with 6 bases between the two germline ends. CDR3 length: 13 amino acids.

The TCR sequence derives from a man in his forties or fifties with primary liver carcinoma and hepatitis B virus infection. This chain links TRBV5-1 with TRBJ1-1; no clear D. The sample comprised peripheral blood. CDR3 amino acids: CASSLGADTEAFF. The CDR3 DNA reads as TGCGCCAGCAGCTTGGGGGCAGACACTGAAGCTTTCTTT.